This is a list of T cell receptor beta chains from one sample in a study of T cell responses to AZD1222 COVID-19 vaccine. The assay was immunoSEQ multiplex PCR, and TCRdb's table has in-frame clones only and misses some. This sample carries under 95,000 clones, about 89% of them seen once, and the ten largest clones take 2.4%. Material: peripheral blood, obtained on day 0 of AZD1222 vaccination. All receptors come from an adult in good health. The CDR3 runs from the conserved cysteine through the conserved F or W. The D gene is left open where the match is weak. Size values are once, few and many counts, or a class for expanded clones, and some rows have none.

-,TRBD1,TRBJ1-1,TRBV6-5,TGTGCCAGCAGTTTATCCACAGGGGGGGCCACTGAAGCTTTCTTT,CASSLSTGGATEAFF
-,-,TRBJ1-2,TRBV6-5,TGTGCCAGCAGGCAGGGATCTGGCTATACCTTC,CASRQGSGYTF
-,-,TRBJ1-2,TRBV7-2,TGTGCCAGCAGCTTAGGACAGCCTGTTGGCTACACCTTC,CASSLGQPVGYTF
-,-,TRBJ1-5,TRBV3-1/TRBV3-2,TGTGCCAGCAGCCAAGGGACAGTTTATCAGCCCCAGCATTTT,CASSQGTVYQPQHF
-,-,TRBJ2-5,TRBV20-1,TGCAGTGTTTTTCCTCGGGAGACCCAGTACTTC,CSVFPRETQYF
-,TRBD2,TRBJ2-1,TRBV5-1,TGCGCCAGCAGCTTGGGAAGCGGTAGCGGGGGGATCAATGAGCAGTTCTTC,CASSLGSGSGGINEQFF
-,-,TRBJ1-3,TRBV9,TGTGCCAGCAGCGTACTGGGGGGTTCTGGAAACACCATATATTTT,CASSVLGGSGNTIYF
-,-,TRBJ2-3,TRBV9,TGTGCCAGCAGCGTAGGCGGGGCAGATAGCACAGATACGCAGTATTTT,CASSVGGADSTDTQYF
-,-,TRBJ2-5,TRBV28,TGTGCCAGCAGCTTCTCGACGGCCGAAGAGACCCAGTACTTC,CASSFSTAEETQYF
-,-,TRBJ1-2,TRBV30,TGTGCCTGGAGGGGGGAAGGTCCCTATGGCTACACCTTC,CAWRGEGPYGYTF
-,TRBD1,TRBJ2-3,TRBV5-4,TGTGCCAGCAGCTTGGAGTTATTGGGACAGGGGACAGATACGCAGTATTTT,CASSLELLGQGTDTQYF
once,-,TRBJ1-1,TRBV6-5,TGTGCCAGCAGTTACAGCTTGAACACTGAAGCTTTCTTT,CASSYSLNTEAFF
few,TRBD2,TRBJ2-2,TRBV6-4,TGTGCCAGCAGTGTGGGGACTAGCGGGAGCACCGGGGAGCTGTTTTTT,CASSVGTSGSTGELFF
once,-,TRBJ1-4,TRBV30,TGTGCCTGGAGTGTAAGAGTTTATGAAAAACTGTTTTTT,CAWSVRVYEKLFF
once,-,TRBJ1-1,TRBV30,TGTGCCTGGGGGGGTGTCGGGCTGAACACTGAAGCTTTCTTT,CAWGGVGLNTEAFF
-,-,TRBJ1-1,TRBV12-3/TRBV12-4,TGTGCCAGCAGTCCCCAGGGGAACACTGAAGCTTTCTTT,CASSPQGNTEAFF
once,TRBD1,TRBJ1-2,TRBV5-6,TGTGCCAGCAGCCTGGGGGGGACAGGGTATATGAGCTACACCTTC,CASSLGGTGYMSYTF
-,-,TRBJ1-2,TRBV11-2,TGTGCCAGCAGCTTAGATCCTCAGACATGGGGCTACACCTTC,CASSLDPQTWGYTF
-,-,TRBJ2-1,TRBV13,TGTGCCAGCAGCTTACTTGGGGGACCCTACAATGAGCAGTTCTTC,CASSLLGGPYNEQFF
-,-,TRBJ1-1,TRBV18,TGTGCCAGCTCACACAATGGGGAAATTGGGACTGAAGCTTTCTTT,CASSHNGEIGTEAFF
-,-,TRBJ1-5,TRBV19,TGTGCCAGTAGTATAGCCTCGTATAGCAATCAGCCCCAGCATTTT,CASSIASYSNQPQHF
-,-,TRBJ2-3,TRBV25-1,TGTGCCAGCAGTGGGGGGGTATACACAGATACGCAGTATTTT,CASSGGVYTDTQYF
-,TRBD1,TRBJ2-5,TRBV27,TGTGCCAGCAGGGACGGGACAGGGGGACATGAGACCCAGTACTTC,CASRDGTGGHETQYF
-,-,TRBJ1-2,TRBV10-3,TGTGCCATCAGTGGACAGCATAACTATGGCTACACCTTC,CAISGQHNYGYTF
-,TRBD1,TRBJ1-1,TRBV12-3/TRBV12-4,TGTGCCAGCAGTTTACTCCGGGACAGTGAAGCTTTCTTT,CASSLLRDSEAFF
-,-,TRBJ1-1,TRBV11-1,TGTGCCAGCAGCTTATTGCTGACAGGACATGAAGCTTTCTTT,CASSLLLTGHEAFF
-,-,TRBJ1-6,TRBV7-2,TGTGCCAGCAGCTTAGTAGCCAGGGAAGCACCCCTCCACTTT,CASSLVAREAPLHF
-,-,TRBJ2-2,TRBV9,TGTGCCAGCAGCTCCACGTCCCAGGGAGCGCATAGCACCGGGGAGCTGTTTTTT,CASSSTSQGAHSTGELFF